The entry that follows covers one T cell receptor beta chain sequence. The antigen is unknown. The source of the sample is a study of identical twins. Study findings and constraints: Researchers caution that invariant MAIT and iNKT cells could partly confound zero-insertion analyses. Findings depended on cross-sectional statistics rather than tracking the same donors.

TCRdb called the 5' RACE reads again in MiXCR, with one record for every CDR3 protein. The sample holds 200,000 to 250,000 distinct CDR3 sequences, 6.5% to 8% seen once. The CDR3 loop spans 17 amino acids. V was cut by 0 bases and J by 0 bases, with 14 bases left in between. Germline CDR1 is MNHEY and CDR2 is SVGEGT. This sample was also put to use in a study of T cells expressing NK-cell markers. From that study: According to the study, TCR beta repertoires originated from sorted CD3+CD56+NKG2C+, CD3+CD56+NKG2C- and CD3+CD56-NKG2C+ T cells. A handful of donors had dominant NKG2C+ clonotypes that comprised roughly 1.0-8% of their CD8+ T cells.

V gene TRBV6-2 or TRBV6-3 combines with J gene TRBJ1-1; a weak D match, TRBD1 (5 bases). This clonotype was sampled from a young woman in good health. Sequencing input: CD8+ T cells sorted from blood. The CDR3 nucleotides read TGTGCCAGCAGTTACTCGACGGGGGTCCCTATGAACACTGAAGCTTTCTTT. The encoded protein is CASSYSTGVPMNTEAFF.